The 21 T cell receptor beta chains below come from one sample, sequenced in a study of cytomegalovirus exposure and HLA in healthy donors. The primer mix had 60 Vbeta and 13 Jbeta primers. TCRdb keeps only in-frame clones here, not all; method: immunoSEQ multiplex PCR. The sample lists 150,000 or so clones; around 74% were seen once. Input material: PBMCs. The receptor source for this set is a female donor in good health and CMV-seronegative.

The chain joins TRBV28 to TRBJ1-1; D perhaps matches TRBD1 (6 bases). CDR1 is MDHEN and CDR2 is SYDVKM in the germline V gene. The CDR3 spans 16 residues. The V end was cut by 4 bases, the J end by 3 bases, with 18 bases between. The CDR3: CASSSQTGPSDTEAFF. Here the CDR3 DNA reads TGTGCCAGCAGTTCGCAGACAGGCCCATCGGACACTGAAGCTTTCTTT.

This clone showed up just a few times. V is TRBV18 and J is TRBJ1-4; D is possibly TRBD1 (6 bases). Trimming took off 1 base at V and 5 bases at J, with 14 bases between the two ends. The germline V gene encodes CDR1 KGHSH and CDR2 LQKENI. The CDR3 spans 16 residues. The CDR3 coding sequence is TGTGCCAGCTCACCACAGATCAGGGGTCAGAATGAAAAACTGTTTTTT. Residues: CASSPQIRGQNEKLFF.

Only a few counts were recorded for this clone. V usage is TRBV7-2 and J usage is TRBJ1-4, with 8 bases aligning to TRBD1. Trimming at V came to 5 bases and at J to 3 bases, leaving 5 bases not matched to a gene. CDR1 is SGHTA and CDR2 is FQGNSA in the germline V gene. CDR3 size: 15 residues. CDR3 loop: CASSRTGGSNEKLFF. The CDR3 DNA reads as TGTGCCAGCAGCCGTACAGGGGGATCTAATGAAAAACTGTTTTTT.

The chain links TRBV9 to TRBJ2-2; D ambiguous. Germline-derived CDR1 and CDR2 are SGDLS and YYNGEE. Trimming took 0 bases from V and 3 from J, leaving 6 bases between them. This CDR3 is 14 amino acids long. The CDR3, as DNA: TGTGCCAGCAGCGTAGGGCCACACACCGGGGAGCTGTTTTTT. Translating it yields CASSVGPHTGELFF.

V gene TRBV6-5 combines with J gene TRBJ1-2; 11 bases align to TRBD1. J lost 8 bases, V lost 0 bases, and 5 bases had no gene match. The CDR3 extends over 15 amino acids. Germline CDR1 MNHEY, CDR2 SVGAGI. The CDR3 loop reads CASSYSGQGASGYTF. As DNA, the CDR3 is TGTGCCAGCAGTTACTCCGGACAGGGGGCGTCAGGCTACACCTTC.

V and J are TRBV7-9 and TRBJ1-2, with a possible D match to TRBD1 (6 bases). Germline CDR1 SEHNR, CDR2 FQNEAQ (reference sequence). The CDR3 covers 16 residues. Trimming shortened V by 0 bases and J by 6 bases, and 17 bases separated the two germline ends. The CDR3 loop reads CASSLAPQGKEDGYTF. The CDR3 DNA sequence: TGTGCCAGCAGCTTAGCGCCACAGGGAAAGGAGGATGGCTACACCTTC.

This clone showed up just once. The V call is TRBV4-1, the J call TRBJ1-3, with 7 bases aligning to TRBD1. This CDR3 contains 18 residues. The V and J ends lost 0 bases and 0 bases, in that order; junction bases with no gene match: 8. Germline CDR1 MGHRA, CDR2 YSYEKL. The CDR3 loop reads CASSQDRTGLGSGNTIYF. The CDR3 DNA reads TGCGCCAGCAGCCAAGATCGGACAGGCTTGGGCTCTGGAAACACCATATATTTT.

This clone was seen once. The V call is TRBV18, the J call TRBJ1-1; D is perhaps TRBD1 (6 bases). CDR1 is KGHSH, CDR2 LQKENI, per germline. V shed 2 bases and J shed 4 bases, with 20 bases lying between them. The CDR3 covers 17 residues. CDR3 region: CASSPSKGHRDGTEAFF. The CDR3 DNA is TGTGCCAGCTCACCATCTAAGGGACACAGGGATGGCACTGAAGCTTTCTTT.

This chain connects TRBV6-6 to TRBJ2-7; D remains unclear. The germline gives CDR1 MNHNY, CDR2 SVGAGI (reference sequence). Trimming took off 2 bases at V and 6 bases at J, with 17 bases between the two ends. This CDR3 has 15 residues. This chain's CDR3 is CASSYLELGFSEQYF. For the CDR3, the DNA is TGTGCCAGCAGTTACCTGGAGCTCGGGTTCAGCGAGCAGTACTTC.

This chain joins TRBV5-1 and TRBJ2-7; D might be TRBD1 (6 bases). CDR1 and CDR2 (germline): SGHRS, YFSETQ. The CDR3 spans 14 residues. The V end was cut by 0 bases, the J end by 5 bases, with 12 bases between. CDR3 coding DNA: TGCGCCAGCAGCTTGGCTTCAGGGGAAGACGAGCAGTACTTC. It specifies CASSLASGEDEQYF.

As to this clone: An end of the junction does not agree with germline; a read error may underlie this. The gene calls are TRBV10-3 and TRBJ2-7; 11 bases match TRBD1. The CDR3 sequence is 14 residues long. Germline lookup yields CDR1 ENHRY and CDR2 SYGVKD. The CDR3 sequence is CAISEGQGAYGQYF. CDR3 DNA sequence: TGTGCCATCAGTGAGGGACAGGGGGCCTACGGGCAGTACTTC.

A single count supports this clone. Other DNA variants within this sample encode the same CDR3. The CDR3 spells CASSDGENYGYTF. The CDR3 DNA is TGTGCCAGCAGCGACGGGGAAAACTATGGCTACACCTTC. This rearrangement joins TRBV9 to TRBJ1-2; D is undetermined. Looked up from germline, CDR1 is SGDLS and CDR2 is YYNGEE. Trimming cost V 3 bases and J 2 bases, with 8 bases left between them. The CDR3 covers 13 residues.

In this sample, this clone turned up once. The chain links TRBV11-3 to TRBJ2-1; no clear D. The CDR3 spans 13 residues. Germline V gene sequence: CDR1 SGHNT, CDR2 YENEEA. With 4 bases removed from V and 0 bases from J, the gap between germline ends came to 4 bases. CDR3 nucleotide sequence: TGTGCCAGCAGCTCGAGCTCCTACAATGAGCAGTTCTTC. Translation gives CASSSSSYNEQFF.

The V call is TRBV10-2, the J call TRBJ1-6; 8 bases agree with TRBD1. The CDR3 is 15 amino acids. V gave up 2 bases and J gave up 7 bases; unmatched junction bases: 4. Germline lookup yields CDR1 WSHSY and CDR2 SAAADI. The CDR3 region is CASSERTGQNSPLHF. In nucleotides, the CDR3 is TGCGCCAGCAGTGAGCGGACAGGGCAAAATTCACCCCTCCACTTT.

The gene calls are TRBV9 and TRBJ2-5, with TRBD1 matching 9 bases. The CDR3 sequence is 15 residues long. Per germline, CDR1 SGDLS and CDR2 YYNGEE. J lost 2 bases, V lost 3 bases, and 5 bases had no gene match. The CDR3 DNA follows: TGTGCCAGCAGCGGAGACAGGGGGAATCAAGAGACCCAGTACTTC. Amino acid sequence: CASSGDRGNQETQYF.

The CDR3 sequence: CASSLEGGGTEAFF. The CDR3 nucleotides are TGTGCCAGCAGTTTGGAGGGAGGCGGCACTGAAGCTTTCTTT. This chain links TRBV2 with TRBJ1-1; the D is unclear. The V and J ends lost 5 bases and 4 bases respectively, with 14 bases between them. Germline V CDR1 and CDR2: SNHLY, FYNNEI. The CDR3 is made up of 14 amino acids.

V is TRBV10-3 and J is TRBJ1-1; a possible D gene is TRBD1 (6 bases). The CDR3 is 14 amino acids. Germline CDR1 and CDR2: ENHRY and SYGVKD. V was trimmed by 4 bases and J by 2 bases, leaving 11 bases between them. Here the CDR3 reads CAISVGGSNTEAFF. In DNA, the CDR3 is TGTGCCATCAGTGTTGGGGGCAGCAACACTGAAGCTTTCTTT.

The chain uses TRBV11-3 and TRBJ1-1; 8 nucleotides match TRBD1. This CDR3 region has 15 residues. Per germline, CDR1 SGHNT and CDR2 YENEEA. Trimming took 5 bases from V and 4 from J; bases not matched to a gene: 9. The CDR3 is CASSTGQGGTTEAFF. CDR3 bases: TGTGCCAGCAGCACTGGACAGGGAGGGACCACTGAAGCTTTCTTT.

This clone was observed a single time. V and J are TRBV30 and TRBJ2-7, with TRBD1 matching 7 bases. The CDR3 extends over 15 amino acids. The trim removed 1 base at V and 6 bases at J, leaving 12 bases unmatched. Germline V lookup: CDR1 GTSNPN, CDR2 SVGIG (reference sequence). CDR3 sequence reads: CAWSDMIGGPGEQYF. In nucleotides, the CDR3 is TGTGCCTGGAGTGATATGATAGGGGGCCCTGGCGAGCAGTACTTC.

This chain uses TRBV7-2 with TRBJ2-5, with D possibly matching TRBD2 (5 bases). The CDR3 spans 14 residues. The V gene lost 5 bases and the J gene lost 4 bases, with 14 bases spanning the gap. Germline loops: CDR1 SGHTA, CDR2 FQGNSA. This CDR3 reads CASSHGQAGETQYF. CDR3 DNA sequence: TGTGCCAGCAGCCACGGGCAGGCGGGAGAGACCCAGTACTTC.

In this sample, this clone turned up a few times. J is TRBJ1-5 and V is TRBV7-9; D might be TRBD1 (6 bases). The V end was cut by 5 bases, the J end by 6 bases, with 8 bases between. This CDR3 spans 12 amino acids. CDR1 is SEHNR and CDR2 is FQNEAQ in the germline V gene (reference sequence). The CDR3: CASSEQGQPQHF. In nucleotides, the CDR3 is TGTGCCAGCAGCGAACAGGGTCAGCCCCAGCATTTT. Combining the CDR3 with reference TRBV7-9 and TRBJ1-5 gives the whole variable domain DTGVSQNPRHKITKRGQNVTFRCDPISEHNRLYWYRQTLGQGPEFLTYFQNEAQLEKSRLLSDRFSAERPKGSFSTLEIQRTEQGDSAMYLCASSEQGQPQHFGDGTRLSIL.